Sequencing of this TCR beta chain was carried out in a study of CD8 T cells in ankylosing spondylitis. Notes on the study in general: It appeared that ankylosing spondylitis blood was characterized by a TCR beta motif of several highly homologous variants. As for the disease-linked clones, they showed a CD8+ phenotype and occurred at relatively low frequencies in peripheral blood.

The CDR3 spans 11 residues. The V and J ends lost 6 bases and 1 base respectively, with 4 bases between them. Germline V gene data show CDR1 as DFQATT and CDR2 as SNEGSKA (reference sequence). This clonotype was recorded many times. Its target is unknown. TCRdb called the 5' RACE reads again in MiXCR, with one record for every CDR3 protein. This table has around 180,000 distinct CDR3 sequences, 18% appearing once. The receptor was isolated from a male donor under 30 with ankylosing spondylitis or in good health (not recorded which). Specimen: blood, either unsorted or a sorted T cell fraction (not recorded which). The rearrangement links TRBV20-1 to TRBJ2-1; D is uncertain. The DNA for the CDR3 is TGCAGTGCCCTATCCTACAATGAGCAGTTCTTC. Protein sequence: CSALSYNEQFF.